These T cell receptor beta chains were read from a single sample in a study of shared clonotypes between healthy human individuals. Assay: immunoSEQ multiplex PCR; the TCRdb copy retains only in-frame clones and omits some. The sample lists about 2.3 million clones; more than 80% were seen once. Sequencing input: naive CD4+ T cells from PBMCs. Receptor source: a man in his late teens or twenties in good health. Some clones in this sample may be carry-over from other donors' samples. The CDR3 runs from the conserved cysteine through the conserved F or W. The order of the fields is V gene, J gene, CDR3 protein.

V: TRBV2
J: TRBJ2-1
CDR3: CASSQGTYNEQFF

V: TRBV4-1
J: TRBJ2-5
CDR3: CASSPGRGRGKETQYF

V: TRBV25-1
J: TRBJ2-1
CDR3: CASSEPFSGRADEQFF

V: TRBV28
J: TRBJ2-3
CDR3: CASSRGGTSTDTQYF

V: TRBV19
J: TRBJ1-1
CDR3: CASTTDRASEAFF

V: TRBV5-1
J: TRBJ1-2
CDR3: CASSLGTANYGYTF

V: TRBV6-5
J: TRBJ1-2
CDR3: CASSSQSGYTF

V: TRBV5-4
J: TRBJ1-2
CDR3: CASSQEGNYGYTF

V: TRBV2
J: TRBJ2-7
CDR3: CASRPGLVLYEQYF

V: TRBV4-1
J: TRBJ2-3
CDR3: CASSQGTGLGTDTQYF

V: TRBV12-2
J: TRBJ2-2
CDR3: CASRTTSGSKTGELFF

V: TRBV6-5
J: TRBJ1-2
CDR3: CASTYRDGYTF